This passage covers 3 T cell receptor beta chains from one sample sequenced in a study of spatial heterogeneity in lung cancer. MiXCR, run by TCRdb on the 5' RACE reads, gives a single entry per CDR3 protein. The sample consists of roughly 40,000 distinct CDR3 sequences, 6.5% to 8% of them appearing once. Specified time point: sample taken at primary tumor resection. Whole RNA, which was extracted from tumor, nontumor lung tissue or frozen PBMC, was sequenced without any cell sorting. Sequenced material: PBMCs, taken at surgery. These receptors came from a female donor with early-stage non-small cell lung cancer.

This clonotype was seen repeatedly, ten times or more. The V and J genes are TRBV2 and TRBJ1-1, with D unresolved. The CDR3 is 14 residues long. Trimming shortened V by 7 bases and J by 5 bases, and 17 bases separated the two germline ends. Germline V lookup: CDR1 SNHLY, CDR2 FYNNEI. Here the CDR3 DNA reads TGTGCCAGCACCGAAGTGGGGATCGGGACTGAAGCTTTCTTT. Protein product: CASTEVGIGTEAFF.

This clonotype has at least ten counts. This CDR3 reads CSAYDRGNQYF. Written as DNA, the CDR3 is TGCAGTGCTTATGACAGGGGAAATCAGTACTTC. The chain has TRBV20-1 and TRBJ2-7; 8 bases align to TRBD1. V lost 5 bases and J lost 10; bases outside the gene matches: 7. CDR3 size: 11 residues. The germline V gene has CDR1 DFQATT and CDR2 SNEGSKA (reference sequence).

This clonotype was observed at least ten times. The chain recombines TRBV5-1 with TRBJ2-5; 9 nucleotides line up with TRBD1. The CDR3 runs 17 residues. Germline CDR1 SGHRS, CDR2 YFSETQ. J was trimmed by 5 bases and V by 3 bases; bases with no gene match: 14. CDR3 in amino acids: CASSSNPVQGARETQYF. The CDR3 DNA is TGCGCCAGCAGCTCGAACCCCGTACAGGGGGCACGGGAGACCCAGTACTTC.